Below, 31 T cell receptor beta chains from the same sample are listed, as sequenced in a study of CXCR3-negative and CXCR3-positive naive CD8 T cells. Study outcomes and limitations: CXCR3-positive naive cells carried more hydrophobic TRB CDR3s than CXCR3-negative ones.

Carrying UMI labels, the TRB cDNA libraries were prepared through 5' RACE. No DNA is given; TCRdb re-called the 5' RACE reads and lists each CDR3 protein once. Listed are tens of thousands of distinct CDR3 sequences; around 0.51% falls within the top ten. Their cognate antigens are unknown. The source material was naive CXCR3+ CD8+ T cells from blood. Subset denoted: CD45RO-CCR7+CD27+CD95- naive CD8+ T cells expressing CXCR3 (TNR3+). These receptors were obtained from a human donor in good health. Some clones in this sample may be carry-over from other donors' samples.

The chain combines TRBV15 with TRBJ1-1; lacking DNA, the TRBD1 call made by TCRdb goes unchecked. This CDR3 spans 13 amino acids. CDR1 LNHNV and CDR2 YYDKDF come from the germline V gene (reference sequence). The CDR3 sequence is CATSSRGNTEAFF.

This sequence joins TRBV28 and TRBJ2-5; absent DNA, TCRdb's TRBD1 call cannot be checked. The germline gives CDR1 MDHEN, CDR2 SYDVKM. There are 14 residues in the CDR3. This CDR3 reads CASSLLGREETQYF.

The rearrangement joins TRBV12-3 or TRBV12-4 to TRBJ2-2; TCRdb gives TRBD1 as the D gene, but with no DNA this cannot be confirmed. The CDR3 is 15 residues long. This CDR3 reads CASNTDRSYTGELFF.

This CDR3 is CASSFVGIYNEQFF. J is TRBJ2-1 and V is TRBV12-3 or TRBV12-4. CDR3 size: 14 residues.

The chain links TRBV5-6 to TRBJ2-2; TCRdb outputs TRBD1, but without DNA this stays unchecked. Germline CDR1 SGHDT, CDR2 YYEEEE. The CDR3 runs to 15 residues. CDR3 sequence reads: CASSLGTANTGELFF. The full variable domain, its missing parts supplied by reference TRBV5-6 and TRBJ2-2, is DAGVTQSPTHLIKTRGQQVTLRCSPKSGHDTVSWYQQALGQGPQFIFQYYEEEERQRGNFPDRFSGHQFPNYSSELNVNALLLGDSALYLCASSLGTANTGELFFGEGSRLTVL.

The gene calls are TRBV9 and TRBJ1-2; TCRdb names TRBD1, which stays unverified in the absence of DNA. The CDR3 is 13 residues long. Germline V lookup: CDR1 SGDLS, CDR2 YYNGEE. The CDR3 sequence: CASSFGQTYGYTF.

The V call is TRBV15, the J call TRBJ2-1; lacking DNA, the TRBD2 call made by TCRdb goes unchecked. Looked up from germline, CDR1 is LNHNV and CDR2 is YYDKDF (reference sequence). The CDR3 has 17 residues. This CDR3 is CATSLRAPWASYNEQFF.

V gene TRBV6-5 combines with J gene TRBJ2-1. The CDR3 runs 14 residues. The germline CDR1 and CDR2 sequences are MNHEY and SVGAGI. CDR3 protein: CASSYSFSYNEQFF.

This rearrangement joins TRBV19 to TRBJ2-7; TCRdb reports TRBD1, a call that lacks DNA to check it against. Looked up from germline, CDR1 is LNHDA and CDR2 is SQIVND (reference sequence). The CDR3 sequence is 12 residues long. The chain's CDR3 is CASGQTSYEQYF.

This CDR3 reads CASSLASTGSVSYEQYF. V usage is TRBV5-1 and J usage is TRBJ2-7; TCRdb's assignment of TRBD1 cannot be checked, as there is no DNA. This CDR3 is built from 17 residues. Per the germline V gene, CDR1 is SGHRS and CDR2 is YFSETQ.

The rearrangement uses TRBV7-9 and TRBJ2-6; TCRdb gives TRBD1 as the D gene, but with no DNA this cannot be confirmed. From germline, CDR1 is SEHNR and CDR2 FQNEAQ (reference sequence). The CDR3 runs to 19 residues. The CDR3 here is CASSLARDSDLSGANVLTF. The full variable domain, with the rest looked up from reference TRBV7-9 and TRBJ2-6, is DTGVSQNPRHKITKRGQNVTFRCDPISEHNRLYWYRQTLGQGPEFLTYFQNEAQLEKSRLLSDRFSAERPKGSFSTLEIQRTEQGDSAMYLCASSLARDSDLSGANVLTFGAGSRLTVL.

This chain connects TRBV5-4 to TRBJ1-1; TCRdb names TRBD1, which stays unverified in the absence of DNA. Germline-derived CDR1 and CDR2 are SGHNT and YYREEE (reference sequence). This CDR3 has 16 amino acids. CDR3 sequence: CASSLTGQLMNTEAFF.

The rearrangement links TRBV4-3 to TRBJ1-2. Germline assignment: CDR1 LGHNA and CDR2 YSLEER. CDR3 length: 15 residues. CDR3 amino acids: CASSQDHEGDYGYTF.

The chain is built from TRBV18 and TRBJ2-7; the TRBD2 assignment by TCRdb is unverifiable without DNA. Per the germline V gene, CDR1 is KGHSH and CDR2 is LQKENI. This CDR3 comprises 13 residues. The chain's CDR3 is CASSPPGPGEQYF.

This chain connects TRBV5-1 to TRBJ2-7; no DNA is available, so the TRBD1 call from TCRdb remains unchecked. Germline V gene sequence: CDR1 SGHRS, CDR2 YFSETQ. The CDR3 extends over 17 amino acids. The chain's CDR3 is CASSLLPGDRGPYEQYF.

The genes are TRBV11-2 and TRBJ2-1; TCRdb designates TRBD1, a call that cannot be tested without DNA. Germline assignment: CDR1 SGHAT and CDR2 FQNNGV. The CDR3 length is 15 residues. CDR3: CASSLSGTGLGEQFF.

The CDR3 region is CASSFRQGNYGYTF. This chain links TRBV7-9 with TRBJ1-2; TCRdb's assignment of TRBD1 cannot be checked, as there is no DNA. The CDR3 sequence is 14 residues long. Germline V gene sequence: CDR1 SEHNR, CDR2 FQNEAQ (reference sequence).

This rearrangement joins TRBV12-3 or TRBV12-4 to TRBJ2-7; absent DNA, TCRdb's TRBD2 call cannot be checked. CDR3 size: 12 residues. CDR3 protein: CASSQTSGEQYF.

This sequence joins TRBV27 and TRBJ1-2. The germline gives CDR1 MNHEY, CDR2 SMNVEV (reference sequence). This CDR3 is built from 14 residues. This chain's CDR3 is CASREIGTANGYTF.

The V call is TRBV7-9, the J call TRBJ1-3; with no DNA, the TCRdb D assignment of TRBD1 cannot be verified. The CDR3 spans 17 residues. The germline V gene has CDR1 SEHNR and CDR2 FQNEAQ (reference sequence). The CDR3 protein is CASSFTGNRVSGNTIYF.

V and J are TRBV12-3 or TRBV12-4 and TRBJ2-2; with no DNA, the TCRdb D assignment of TRBD1 cannot be verified. CDR3 size: 16 residues. The CDR3: CASSSTGTVNTGELFF.

The chain joins TRBV4-1 to TRBJ2-6; lacking DNA, the TRBD1 call made by TCRdb goes unchecked. CDR1 and CDR2 (germline): MGHRA, YSYEKL. This CDR3 spans 20 amino acids. CDR3 region: CASSQASRQGAFSGANVLTF.

The V gene is TRBV7-9, the J gene TRBJ2-3. The CDR3 sequence is 11 residues long. In germline, CDR1 is SEHNR, CDR2 FQNEAQ (reference sequence). The CDR3: CASSDADTQYF.

The chain recombines TRBV20-1 with TRBJ2-1; TCRdb indicates TRBD2, and absent DNA this call remains unverified. The germline gives CDR1 DFQATT, CDR2 SNEGSKA (reference sequence). CDR3 length equals 16 residues. The CDR3 loop is CSARGDPSGGEFEQFF.

The V and J genes are TRBV4-1 and TRBJ2-7; the TCRdb call, TRBD1, lacks DNA for checking. The CDR3 covers 16 residues. Per germline, CDR1 MGHRA and CDR2 YSYEKL. The CDR3 region is CASSQGIRQPGYEQYF.

The gene calls are TRBV7-2 and TRBJ2-7; lacking DNA, the TRBD2 call made by TCRdb goes unchecked. The CDR3 is 14 residues long. In germline, CDR1 is SGHTA, CDR2 FQGNSA. The CDR3 protein is CASSFSGSAYEQYF.

This chain joins TRBV27 and TRBJ1-5. This CDR3 is built from 13 residues. CDR1 and CDR2 from the germline V gene are MNHEY and SMNVEV (reference sequence). The chain's CDR3 is CASSLFGNQPQHF.

This chain links TRBV14 with TRBJ2-1; the D call of TRBD1 rests on TCRdb alone, since no DNA is present to check it. Germline loops: CDR1 SGHDN, CDR2 FVKESK. CDR3 size: 13 residues. The CDR3 loop is CASSPNRVNEQFF. Drawing the rest from reference TRBV14 and TRBJ2-1, the complete variable domain is EAGVTQFPSHSVIEKGQTVTLRCDPISGHDNLYWYRRVMGKEIKFLLHFVKESKQDESGMPNNRFLAERTGGTYSTLKVQPAELEDSGVYFCASSPNRVNEQFFGPGTRLTVL.

J is TRBJ1-4 and V is TRBV12-3 or TRBV12-4; TCRdb indicates TRBD1, and absent DNA this call remains unverified. This CDR3 region has 13 residues. CDR3 amino acids: CASSTPVSENLFF.

The chain couples TRBV21-1 to TRBJ2-7. TRBV21-1 counts as a pseudogene. This CDR3 spans 11 amino acids. This CDR3 is CASTDGYEQYF.

The V gene is TRBV7-9, the J gene TRBJ2-4; the TCRdb call, TRBD1, lacks DNA for checking. Germline assignment: CDR1 SEHNR and CDR2 FQNEAQ (reference sequence). The CDR3 has 16 amino acids. The CDR3 reads CASSPPSRDIENIQYF.